This entry describes one TCR beta chain. It has no known antigen specificity. The input lacks base qualities; no much larger clone sits a single base away. The treatment or condition label corresponds to: live attenuated yellow fever vaccine strain. Two biological replicates of bulk PBMCs were collected at each blood-draw timepoint. A standard Ficoll-Paque protocol was used to isolate PBMCs from peripheral blood. RNA was extracted with TriZol from bulk PBMCs, CD4 and CD8 fractions, and dextramer-positive and dextramer-negative fractions. TCR cDNA was synthesized by 5'RACE template switching, which introduced a universal primer site and unique molecular identifiers. Priming for cDNA synthesis came from both the TCR alpha and TCR beta constant segments. Two PCR steps were used to amplify libraries, with sample barcodes and sequencing adapters being added in the second step. Sequencing of libraries was performed on Illumina HiSeq 2500 (2x100 bp) or NovaSeq (2x150 bp). The study's processing was this. Reads were demultiplexed and collapsed into UMI consensus sequences with MIGEC, and V(D)J alignment was performed with MiXCR. Clonotypes responding to the vaccine were identified with edgeR on replicate PBMC samples, with the criteria of FDR below 0.01 and a log2 fold change above 5 up to day 15. Each bulk clonotype received a CD4 or CD8 identity based on whether the sequenced CD4 or CD8 repertoire contained that clonotype at higher abundance. The public reads were reprocessed in TCRdb via fastp at Q25 and MiXCR, keeping in-frame beta chains. Under each unique CDR3 protein, matching rows form one entry showing the most common genes and DNA. The V and J calls follow TCRdb's processing rather than the paper's. In all, the sample holds some 350,000 distinct CDR3 sequences, and 8.5% to 9% of those were seen once. The top ten hold 15% to 20% of the sample.

This specimen comes from a study of T cells after yellow fever vaccination (dated by TCRdb to the late 2010s). Concerning the study at large: The SMART-Seq v4 Ultra Low Input RNA kit was used to prepare libraries from fractions with low cell numbers. Blood was drawn at multiple timepoints before and after primary and secondary immunization, with bulk PBMC replicates and cell subsets isolated. Two healthy male donors, one aged 18 to 29 and one aged 30 to 40 years, made up the cohort. To follow T-cell clones before and after primary and booster YFV17D yellow fever vaccination, bulk TCR alpha and beta repertoires were sequenced over time. The paper as a whole reports these results and caveats: A small share of clonotypes occurred in both CD4 and CD8 compartments, likely arising from convergent recombination. FACS-sorted repertoires could contain abundant contaminating clonotypes from the bulk population, so computational filtering was required. Compared with the primary T-cell response, the secondary T-cell response was weaker but faster, peaking on day 5 rather than day 15. Most clones expanded after primary vaccination were re-detected after the booster (almost 98% of CD4 and around nine tenths of CD8), suggesting broad memory maintenance. Only a couple of donors were included in the study, so the extent to which the findings can be generalized is limited.

The germline V end is reduced by 5 bases and the J end by 3 bases; junction bases left unmatched: 10. For CDR1 and CDR2, the germline V gene lists SGHAT and FQNNGV. Spanning cysteine to phenylalanine, the CDR3 consists of 17 amino acids. The read is trimmed to its CDR3 DNA, 51 bases read in frame from base 1. Recombination linked TRBV11-2 to TRBJ1-1; TRBD1 matches 12 bases in the middle. The receptor was derived from a man between 18 and 29 years old who received the YFV17D yellow fever vaccine. The sequencing here drew on PBMCs, taken on the day of the first yellow fever vaccination. The DNA sequence reads TGTGCCAGCAGCGCGCCGGGACAGGGGGCCTTCGACACTGAAGCTTTCTTT. This sequence encodes CASSAPGQGAFDTEAFF.